This T cell receptor (beta chain) was observed in a study of blood T cells in healthy people across ages. The second PCR ran about 7 to 12 cycles with a sample-barcoded 5' primer and J-beta primers. Each CDR3 protein is one row after TCRdb ran MiXCR on the 5' RACE reads. The sample lists more than 1,400,000 distinct CDR3 sequences; 42% were seen once. V gave up 3 bases and J gave up 5 bases, with 10 bases separating them. This CDR3 has 13 residues. There were healthy Caucasian individuals from Russia, aged roughly 6 to 100, serving as donors. This rearrangement joins TRBV12-3 or TRBV12-4 to TRBJ2-5; D unresolved. The sequence derives from a woman under 30 in good health. Input material: blood. DNA for the CDR3: TGTGCCAGCAGTTTTAGTCTAGACGAGACCCAGTACTTC. This sequence encodes CASSFSLDETQYF.